These 21 T cell receptor beta chains came from one sample sequenced in a study of blood T cell repertoires in COVID-19. Assay: immunoSEQ multiplex PCR; the TCRdb copy retains only in-frame clones and omits some. Among about 270,000 clones listed, about nine tenths were seen once. The source material was peripheral blood. These receptors all stem from a man in his forties who had recovered from COVID-19.

V gene TRBV1 combines with J gene TRBJ2-1; the listed D gene, TRBD2, was not tested against the DNA. TRBV1 is a listed pseudogene. The CDR3 runs 19 residues. The CDR3 reads CTSLPPTDVDKHYYNEQFF. CDR3 coding DNA: TGCACCAGCTTACCCCCAACGGATGTGGATAAACACTACTACAATGAGCAGTTCTTC.

V is TRBV5-1 and J is TRBJ1-2, with 8 positions matching TRBD1. The CDR3 is 17 amino acids. Germline CDR1 reads SGHRS; CDR2 reads YFSETQ. The junction had 15 bases not matched to a gene; V was cut back by 4 bases and J by 4 bases. The DNA of the CDR3 is TGCGCCAGCAGCCCCAGGTTAAACGGACAGGGTAGCTATGGCTACACCTTC. Amino acid sequence: CASSPRLNGQGSYGYTF.

In DNA form, the CDR3 reads TGTGCTAGTGTAGCAGACCGCAAGAAGTACACTGAAGCTTTCTTT. Amino acid sequence: CASVADRKKYTEAFF. The chain has TRBV12-5 and TRBJ1-1; D not certain. V dropped 7 bases and J dropped 3 bases, with 18 bases sitting between them. CDR1 and CDR2 from the germline V gene are LGHNT and FRNRAP. CDR3 size: 15 residues.

This clone was recorded only once. Other DNA sequences in the sample encode the same CDR3. The chain links TRBV5-1 to TRBJ1-1; possible D gene TRBD1, 5 bases. Germline V CDR1 and CDR2: SGHRS, YFSETQ. The CDR3 runs to 14 residues. The V and J ends lost 4 bases and 1 base respectively, with 11 bases between them. CDR3 in DNA: TGCGCCAGCAGCCCGGGACTCAGGAACACTGAAGCTTTCTTT. This sequence encodes CASSPGLRNTEAFF.

This clone occurred a few times. At the DNA level, this CDR3 is encoded by other sequences in the same sample as well. V and J are TRBV7-9 and TRBJ2-7; 7 nucleotides agree with TRBD1. V shed 5 bases and J 1 base; nucleotides not matched to a gene: 5. The CDR3 has 14 amino acids. Germline V lookup: CDR1 SEHNR, CDR2 FQNEAQ (reference sequence). CDR3 in DNA: TGTGCCAGCAGCCCTCGGGACAGTTCCTACGAGCAGTACTTC. It translates to CASSPRDSSYEQYF.

This clone showed up just once. The rearrangement joins TRBV2 to TRBJ2-3; no clear D. CDR1 and CDR2 from the germline V gene are SNHLY and FYNNEI. The CDR3 is 13 residues long. Between the trimmed V and J ends, which lost 6 bases and 4 bases, there was a span of 11 bases. The DNA for the CDR3 is TGTGCCAGCAGACGAGTGGGCGCAGATACGCAGTATTTT. Residues: CASRRVGADTQYF.

The V gene is TRBV5-4, the J gene TRBJ2-2; the D is unclear. CDR1 SGHNT and CDR2 YYREEE come from the germline V gene (reference sequence). V was clipped by 2 bases and J by 6 bases, with 11 bases between them. This CDR3 is 14 amino acids long. CDR3 DNA sequence: TGTGCCAGCAGCTTCGAGTCATCTTCCGGGGAGCTGTTTTTT. It codes for CASSFESSSGELFF.

The rearrangement joins TRBV14 to TRBJ2-7, with 11 bases identical to TRBD2. The CDR3 extends over 14 amino acids. The junction had 3 bases not matched to a gene; V was cut back by 4 bases and J by 4 bases. Germline assignment: CDR1 SGHDN and CDR2 FVKESK. DNA for the CDR3: TGTGCCAGCAGCCCACTAGCGGGAGATTACGAGCAGTACTTC. The encoded protein is CASSPLAGDYEQYF.

The chain joins TRBV19 to TRBJ2-7; TRBD1 matches at 8 bases. The CDR3 contains 15 residues. V dropped 9 bases and J dropped 4; count of bases not matched to a gene: 14. CDR1 and CDR2 from the germline V gene are LNHDA and SQIVND (reference sequence). The DNA of the CDR3 is TGTGCCAGCGCCCAGAGGAGTCAGGGGGCTTACGAGCAGTACTTC. This translates into CASAQRSQGAYEQYF.

The V and J genes are TRBV27 and TRBJ2-1; 13 bases map to TRBD2. The CDR3 sequence is 16 residues long. After removal of 6 bases from V and 4 bases from J, the junction contained 6 bases not matched to a gene. Germline V gene lookup returns CDR1 MNHEY and CDR2 SMNVEV (reference sequence). Written as DNA, the CDR3 is TGTGCCAGCAGAACCGGGACTAGCGGGATATACAATGAGCAGTTCTTC. It codes for CASRTGTSGIYNEQFF.

The CDR3 is CASSLNRATDTQYF. CDR3 nucleotide sequence: TGTGCCAGCAGTTTAAACAGGGCCACAGATACGCAGTATTTT. The chain joins TRBV27 to TRBJ2-3; perhaps TRBD1 as D (6 bases). Germline loops: CDR1 MNHEY, CDR2 SMNVEV (reference sequence). The CDR3 is made up of 14 amino acids. Trimming removed 2 bases at V and 2 bases at J, with 8 bases between.

The genes are TRBV7-9 and TRBJ2-2; perhaps TRBD2 as D (5 bases). Germline V CDR1 and CDR2: SEHNR, FQNEAQ (reference sequence). The V end was cut by 6 bases, the J end by 2 bases, with 16 bases between. CDR3 size: 16 residues. In nucleotides, the CDR3 is TGTGCCAGCAGGGGCGGGTTGGCAGCCAACACCGGGGAGCTGTTTTTT. Translating gives CASRGGLAANTGELFF.

The V and J genes are TRBV20-1 and TRBJ2-7; D is ambiguous. Trimming cost V 8 bases and J 5 bases, with 13 bases left between them. There are 11 residues in the CDR3. Per germline, CDR1 DFQATT and CDR2 SNEGSKA (reference sequence). The chain's CDR3 is CSSGEENEQYF. CDR3 in DNA: TGCAGTTCCGGAGAAGAGAACGAGCAGTACTTC.

V and J are TRBV4-3 and TRBJ1-2, with TRBD1 as a possible D gene (6 bases). Trimming cost V 0 bases and J 6 bases, with 14 bases left between them. This CDR3 spans 15 amino acids. Germline values: CDR1 LGHNA, CDR2 YSLEER. The CDR3 DNA follows: TGCGCCAGCAGCCAAGATACGACAGGCAGGCATGGCTACACCTTC. It is translated as CASSQDTTGRHGYTF.

The chain combines TRBV6-2 or TRBV6-3 with TRBJ2-3; 9 nucleotides line up with TRBD2. The CDR3 loop spans 17 amino acids. With 0 bases clipped from V and 5 bases from J, the junction kept 9 bases outside the gene matches. The germline CDR1 and CDR2 sequences are MNHEY and SVGEGT. This CDR3 is CASSYSSRGGARDTQYF. CDR3 nucleotide sequence: TGTGCCAGCAGTTACTCGAGTCGCGGGGGGGCAAGAGATACGCAGTATTTT.

The chain uses TRBV3-1 (or the pseudogene TRBV3-2) and TRBJ2-7; weak D call: TRBD1 (6 bases). Trimming left V 2 bases short and J 5 bases short, with 16 bases between. CDR3 length: 15 residues. Germline-derived CDR1 and CDR2 are LGHDT and YNNKEL (reference sequence). CDR3 residues: CASSQRWSRGHEQYF. The CDR3 region has the DNA TGTGCCAGCAGCCAAAGATGGTCCAGGGGCCACGAGCAGTACTTC.

The gene calls are TRBV6-5 and TRBJ2-1; 9 nucleotides agree with TRBD1. Germline CDR1 reads MNHEY; CDR2 reads SVGAGI. This CDR3 contains 13 residues. V was clipped by 9 bases and J by 7 bases; unmatched bases: 7. In DNA form, the CDR3 reads TGTGCCAGTCAACTGACAGGGGGGAATGAGCAGTTCTTC. This sequence encodes CASQLTGGNEQFF.

This chain links TRBV10-3 with TRBJ1-4; D is perhaps TRBD1 (5 bases). The CDR3 spans 13 residues. Germline V gene sequence: CDR1 ENHRY, CDR2 SYGVKD. V shed 11 bases and J shed 3 bases, with 13 bases lying between them. For the CDR3, the DNA is TGTGCCGCGCGACAGTTCCCTAATGAAAAACTGTTTTTT. The encoded protein is CAARQFPNEKLFF.

The chain couples TRBV19 to TRBJ1-4; maybe TRBD1 (5 bases). With 3 bases removed from V and 8 bases from J, the gap between germline ends came to 10 bases. Germline-derived CDR1 and CDR2 are LNHDA and SQIVND (reference sequence). The CDR3 sequence is 13 residues long. The CDR3 nucleotides read TGTGCCAGTAGTATTAGGGGCAAGGAAAAACTGTTTTTT. Residues: CASSIRGKEKLFF.

J is TRBJ2-7 and V is TRBV5-6; tentatively, D is TRBD2 (5 bases). The CDR3 totals 17 residues. V was clipped by 4 bases and J by 0 bases, with 20 bases between them. Germline V gene data show CDR1 as SGHDT and CDR2 as YYEEEE. The CDR3 loop is CASSRLVGGSRSYEQYF. For the CDR3, the DNA is TGTGCCAGCAGCAGATTGGTAGGCGGGTCTCGCTCCTACGAGCAGTACTTC.

The J gene is TRBJ2-1, the V gene TRBV5-4; 11 positions match TRBD2. From germline, CDR1 is SGHNT and CDR2 YYREEE (reference sequence). The CDR3 loop spans 17 amino acids. The ends lost 1 base at V and 2 bases at J; junction bases unmatched: 5. The CDR3 sequence is CASSLSPGLAAYNEQFF. The CDR3 DNA follows: TGTGCCAGCAGCTTGTCTCCGGGACTAGCGGCCTACAATGAGCAGTTCTTC.